This T cell receptor beta chain was identified during a study of blood T cell repertoires in COVID-19. The overall study: From the United States, Italy and Spain came samples of acute and convalescent COVID-19. Nucleic acid was either cDNA or gDNA, and it came from T cells, B-cell-depleted T cells, or PBMCs.

Method: immunoSEQ multiplex PCR; TCRdb's copy keeps in-frame clones and lacks some. The sample gives around 90,000 clones, 85% of which show up once; approximately 12% is in the top ten. Sequencing used peripheral blood. The source is a woman in her 70s with active or convalescent COVID-19.

CDR3 bases: TGTGCCAGCAGCGTATTCGGACAGATGGTAAACAATGAGCAGTTCTTC. As protein: CASSVFGQMVNNEQFF. The chain employs TRBV7-2 and TRBJ2-1; maybe TRBD1 (6 bases). The germline V and J ends were trimmed by 5 bases and 5 bases, with 19 bases remaining between them. The CDR3 is 16 residues long. Germline-derived CDR1 and CDR2 are SGHTA and FQGNSA.